This T cell receptor (beta chain) was obtained from a study of blood T cell repertoires in COVID-19. A word on this clone: The junction differs from germline at one of its ends, possibly a read error.

Germline V gene data show CDR1 as SSHAT and CDR2 as FNYEAQ (reference sequence). CDR3 length equals 13 residues. Sequencing used immunoSEQ multiplex PCR; TCRdb keeps in-frame clones, though not all of them. This table holds about 220,000 clones, 75% to 85% found once. The chain couples TRBV7-7 to TRBJ2-2; unclear D gene. Sample: peripheral blood. This sequence was found in a woman aged 70 to 79 with COVID-19, enrolled during active disease. CDR3 residues: CASSLDIAGELFF. CDR3 coding DNA: TGTGCTAGCAGCTTAGATATTGCCGGGGAGCTGTTTTTT.